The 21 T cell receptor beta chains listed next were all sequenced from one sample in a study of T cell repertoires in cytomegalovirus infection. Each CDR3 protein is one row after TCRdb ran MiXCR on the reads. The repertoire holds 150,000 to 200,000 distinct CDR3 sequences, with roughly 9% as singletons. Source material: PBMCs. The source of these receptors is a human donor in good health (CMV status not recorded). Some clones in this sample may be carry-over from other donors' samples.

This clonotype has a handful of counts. For the CDR3, the DNA is TGCGCCAGCAGCAAAACCGGGACACCGAGCGAGACCCAGTACTTC. Amino acids: CASSKTGTPSETQYF. This chain joins TRBV5-1 and TRBJ2-5; TRBD1 is a possible D gene (6 bases). Germline lookup yields CDR1 SGHRS and CDR2 YFSETQ. This CDR3 has 15 residues. The V end lost 4 bases, the J end lost 5 bases, and 18 bases lay between the germline ends. Drawing the rest from reference TRBV5-1 and TRBJ2-5, the complete variable domain is KAGVTQTPRYLIKTRGQQVTLSCSPISGHRSVSWYQQTPGQGLQFLFEYFSETQRNKGNFPGRFSGRQFSNSRSEMNVSTLELGDSALYLCASSKTGTPSETQYFGPGTRLLVL.

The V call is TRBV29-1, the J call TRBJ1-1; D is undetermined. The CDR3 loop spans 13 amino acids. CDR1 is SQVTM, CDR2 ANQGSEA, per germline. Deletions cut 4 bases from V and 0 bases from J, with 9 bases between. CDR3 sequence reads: CSVAMSLNTEAFF. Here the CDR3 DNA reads TGCAGCGTTGCTATGTCCCTGAACACTGAAGCTTTCTTT. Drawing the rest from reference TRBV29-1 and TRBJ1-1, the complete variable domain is SAVISQKPSRDICQRGTSLTIQCQVDSQVTMMFWYRQQPGQSLTLIATANQGSEATYESGFVIDKFPISRPNLTFSTLTVSNMSPEDSSIYLCSVAMSLNTEAFFGQGTRLTVV.

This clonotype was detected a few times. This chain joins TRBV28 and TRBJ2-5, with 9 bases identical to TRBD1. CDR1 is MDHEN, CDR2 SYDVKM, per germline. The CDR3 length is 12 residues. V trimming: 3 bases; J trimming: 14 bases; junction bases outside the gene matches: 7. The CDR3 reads CASSFPRQGVYF. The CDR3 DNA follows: TGTGCCAGCAGTTTTCCCCGACAGGGGGTATACTTC.

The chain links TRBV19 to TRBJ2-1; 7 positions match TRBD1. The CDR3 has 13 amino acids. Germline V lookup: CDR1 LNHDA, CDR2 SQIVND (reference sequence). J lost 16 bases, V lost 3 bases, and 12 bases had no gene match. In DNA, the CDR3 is TGTGCCAGTAGTATGATTCCGGGACAGCAAGGATTCTTC. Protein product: CASSMIPGQQGFF.

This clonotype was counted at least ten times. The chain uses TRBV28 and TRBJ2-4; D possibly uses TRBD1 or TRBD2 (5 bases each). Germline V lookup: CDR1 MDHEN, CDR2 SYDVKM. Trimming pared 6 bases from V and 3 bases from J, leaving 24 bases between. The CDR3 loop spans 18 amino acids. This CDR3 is CASSPMPGTSSGKNIQYF. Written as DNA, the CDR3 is TGTGCCAGCAGCCCCATGCCAGGGACCTCCTCAGGCAAAAACATTCAGTACTTC.

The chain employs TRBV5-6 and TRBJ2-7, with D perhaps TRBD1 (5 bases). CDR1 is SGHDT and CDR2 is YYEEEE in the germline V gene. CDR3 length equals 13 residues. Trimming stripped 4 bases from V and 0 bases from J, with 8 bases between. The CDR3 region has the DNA TGTGCCAGCAGCCAAGACAGCTCCTACGAGCAGTACTTC. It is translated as CASSQDSSYEQYF.

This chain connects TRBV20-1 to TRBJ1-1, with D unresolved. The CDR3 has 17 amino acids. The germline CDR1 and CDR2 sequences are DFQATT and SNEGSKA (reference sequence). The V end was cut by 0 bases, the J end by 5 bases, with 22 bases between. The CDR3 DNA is TGCAGTGCTAGAGACCCAAAAAGGAGGGAACGATGGACTGAAGCTTTCTTT. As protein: CSARDPKRRERWTEAFF.

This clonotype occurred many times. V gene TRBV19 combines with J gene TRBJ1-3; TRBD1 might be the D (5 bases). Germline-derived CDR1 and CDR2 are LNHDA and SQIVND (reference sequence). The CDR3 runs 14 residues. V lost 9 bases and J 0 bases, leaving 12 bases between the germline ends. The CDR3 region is CASNRQNSGNTIYF. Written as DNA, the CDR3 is TGTGCCAGCAACCGACAGAACTCTGGAAACACCATATATTTT.

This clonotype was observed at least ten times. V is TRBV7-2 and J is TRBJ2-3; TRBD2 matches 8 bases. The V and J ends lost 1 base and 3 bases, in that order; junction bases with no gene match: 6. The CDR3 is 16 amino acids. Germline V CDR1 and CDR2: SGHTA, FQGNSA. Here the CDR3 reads CASSLDLGTRTDTQYF. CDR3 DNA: TGTGCCAGCAGCTTAGACTTGGGGACTAGAACAGATACGCAGTATTTT.

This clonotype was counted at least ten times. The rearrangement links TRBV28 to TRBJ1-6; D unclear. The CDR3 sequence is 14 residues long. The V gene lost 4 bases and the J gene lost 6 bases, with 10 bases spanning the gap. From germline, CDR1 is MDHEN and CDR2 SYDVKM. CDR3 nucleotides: TGTGCCAGCAGTTCTTACATCTCTAATTCACCCCTCCACTTT. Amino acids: CASSSYISNSPLHF.

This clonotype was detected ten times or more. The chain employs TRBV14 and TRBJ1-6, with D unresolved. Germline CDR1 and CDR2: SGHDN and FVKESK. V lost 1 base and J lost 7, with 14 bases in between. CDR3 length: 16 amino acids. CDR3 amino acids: CASSQAGPWTNSPLHF. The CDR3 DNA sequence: TGTGCCAGCAGCCAAGCGGGCCCCTGGACGAATTCACCCCTCCACTTT.

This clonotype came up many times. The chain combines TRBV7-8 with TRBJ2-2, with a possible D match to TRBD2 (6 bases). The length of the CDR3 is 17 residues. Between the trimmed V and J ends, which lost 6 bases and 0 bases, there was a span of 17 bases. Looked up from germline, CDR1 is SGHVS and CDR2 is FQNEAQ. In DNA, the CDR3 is TGTGCCAGCAGTACCGCCCGGGGGAGCGCGAACACCGGGGAGCTGTTTTTT. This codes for CASSTARGSANTGELFF.

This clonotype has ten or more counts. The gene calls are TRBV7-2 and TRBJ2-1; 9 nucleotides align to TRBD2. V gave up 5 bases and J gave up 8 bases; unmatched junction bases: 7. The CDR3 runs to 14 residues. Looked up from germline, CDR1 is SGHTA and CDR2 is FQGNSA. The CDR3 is CASSPSSGVYEQFF. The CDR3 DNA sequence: TGTGCCAGCAGCCCCTCTAGCGGGGTGTATGAGCAGTTCTTC.

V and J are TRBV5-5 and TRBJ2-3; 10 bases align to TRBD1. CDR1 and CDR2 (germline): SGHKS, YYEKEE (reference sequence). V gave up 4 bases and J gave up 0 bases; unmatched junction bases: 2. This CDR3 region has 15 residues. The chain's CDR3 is CASSRTGGSTDTQYF. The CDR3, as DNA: TGTGCCAGCAGCCGGACAGGGGGGAGCACAGATACGCAGTATTTT. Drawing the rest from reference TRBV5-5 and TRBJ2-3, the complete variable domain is DAGVTQSPTHLIKTRGQQVTLRCSPISGHKSVSWYQQVLGQGPQFIFQYYEKEERGRGNFPDRFSARQFPNYSSELNVNALLLGDSALYLCASSRTGGSTDTQYFGPGTRLTVL.

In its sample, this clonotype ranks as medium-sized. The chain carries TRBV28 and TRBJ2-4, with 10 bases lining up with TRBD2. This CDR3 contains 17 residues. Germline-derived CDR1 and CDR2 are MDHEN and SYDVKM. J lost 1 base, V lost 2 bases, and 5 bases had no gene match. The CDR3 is CASSLVPSGSAKNIQYF. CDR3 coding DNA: TGTGCCAGCAGTTTAGTTCCTAGCGGGAGTGCCAAAAACATTCAGTACTTC.

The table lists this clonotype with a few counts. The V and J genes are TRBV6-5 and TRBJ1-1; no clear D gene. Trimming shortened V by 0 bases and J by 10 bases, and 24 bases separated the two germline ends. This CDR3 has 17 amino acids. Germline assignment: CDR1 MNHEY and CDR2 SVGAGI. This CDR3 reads CASSYSWAGPDRGGAFF. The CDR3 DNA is TGTGCCAGCAGTTACTCTTGGGCGGGTCCGGACCGGGGAGGAGCTTTCTTT.

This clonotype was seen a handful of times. The CDR3 DNA reads TGCAGTGCATGGAGCGGAGACTCCTACGAGCAGTACTTC. Amino acids: CSAWSGDSYEQYF. J is TRBJ2-7 and V is TRBV20-1, with D possibly matching TRBD2 (5 bases). Germline V lookup: CDR1 DFQATT, CDR2 SNEGSKA (reference sequence). The ends were cut back, 6 bases at V and 0 bases at J, with 12 bases in the middle. The CDR3 has 13 residues.

This chain's CDR3 is CASSLPSAGNTGELFF. In nucleotides, the CDR3 is TGTGCCAGTAGTTTACCGTCGGCGGGGAACACCGGGGAGCTGTTTTTT. This rearrangement joins TRBV19 to TRBJ2-2; possibly TRBD2 for D (5 bases). CDR1 is LNHDA, CDR2 SQIVND, per germline (reference sequence). Trimming took 5 bases from V and 1 from J, leaving 14 bases between them. This CDR3 has 16 amino acids.

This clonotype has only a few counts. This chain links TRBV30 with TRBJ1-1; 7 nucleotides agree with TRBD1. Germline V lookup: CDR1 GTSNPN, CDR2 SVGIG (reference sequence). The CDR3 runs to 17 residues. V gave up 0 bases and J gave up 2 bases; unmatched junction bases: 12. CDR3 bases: TGTGCCTGGAGTGTACCTCGACAGGGTGGTTATAACACTGAAGCTTTCTTT. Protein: CAWSVPRQGGYNTEAFF.

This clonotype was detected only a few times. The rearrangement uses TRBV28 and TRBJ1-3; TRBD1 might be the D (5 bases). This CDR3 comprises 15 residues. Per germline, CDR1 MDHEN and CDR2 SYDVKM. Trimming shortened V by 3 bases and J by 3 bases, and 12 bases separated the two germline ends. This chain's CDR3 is CASSFLPGYGNTIYF. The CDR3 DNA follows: TGTGCCAGCAGTTTCTTACCAGGGTATGGAAACACCATATATTTT.

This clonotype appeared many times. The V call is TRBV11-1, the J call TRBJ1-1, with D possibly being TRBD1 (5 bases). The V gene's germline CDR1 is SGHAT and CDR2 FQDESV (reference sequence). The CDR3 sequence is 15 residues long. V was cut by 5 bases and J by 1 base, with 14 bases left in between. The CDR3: CASSLRGSTNTEAFF. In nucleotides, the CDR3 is TGTGCCAGCAGCCTCCGGGGGAGTACGAACACTGAAGCTTTCTTT.